In its sample, the clone carrying this T cell receptor beta chain was seen a few times. Its matching antigen is unknown. PCR amplification relied on 60 Vbeta primers (plus 13 Jbeta primers). The data were produced by immunoSEQ multiplex PCR, yet TCRdb's version contains in-frame clones alone and is incomplete. The sample has 90,000 to 100,000 clones, under 80% seen once. Per germline, CDR1 SQVTM and CDR2 ANQGSEA. The CDR3 totals 13 residues. V was shortened by 4 bases and J by 0 bases, with 7 bases between the two germline ends. These data come from a study of cytomegalovirus exposure and HLA in healthy donors. General study findings and limits: Several of the most significant clusters appeared, in a later analysis, to be linked to common viral pathogens.

The V and J genes are TRBV29-1 and TRBJ1-5; the D gene is possibly TRBD1 (5 bases). The sequenced sample consisted of PBMCs. The receptor was isolated from a man aged 40-49 years in good health and CMV-seropositive. The CDR3 spells CSVADSSNQPQHF. For the CDR3, the DNA is TGCAGCGTTGCCGACAGTAGCAATCAGCCCCAGCATTTT. Looking up the rest from reference TRBV29-1 and TRBJ1-5 gives the full variable domain: SAVISQKPSRDICQRGTSLTIQCQVDSQVTMMFWYRQQPGQSLTLIATANQGSEATYESGFVIDKFPISRPNLTFSTLTVSNMSPEDSSIYLCSVADSSNQPQHFGDGTRLSIL.